The present T cell receptor beta chain was sequenced within a study of blood T cell repertoires in COVID-19. Study details: Sites in the United States, Italy and Spain provided acute and convalescent COVID-19 samples. T cells, B-cell-depleted T cells, or PBMCs provided the cDNA or gDNA that served as material.

The authors' processing: Reference gene primer amplification in the assay estimated nucleated cell counts. The table came from immunoSEQ multiplex PCR; TCRdb's copy has only in-frame clones and leaves some out. That table furnishes V, J and clone size, whereas the DNA furnished D and trimming. The repertoire holds tens of thousands of clones, with roughly 88% as singletons. The CDR3 covers 10 residues. In germline, CDR1 is SQVTM, CDR2 ANQGSEA. The source material was peripheral blood. V and J are TRBV29-1 and TRBJ1-1; D uncertain. The source is a woman aged 60-75 years with acute or convalescent COVID-19. The CDR3 coding sequence is TGCGAGGGCAGGAACACTGAAGCTTTCTTT. Its protein product is CEGRNTEAFF.